The 11 T cell receptor beta chains below come from one sample, sequenced in a study of T cells in Graves' hyperthyroidism and ophthalmopathy. Amplification targeted TCR beta CDR3 regions from RNA transcripts. The primer set for the first-round RT-PCR of the TCR CDR3 was HTBI. TCRdb reprocessed the multiplex PCR reads via MiXCR and lists one record per CDR3 protein. The sample has some 760,000 distinct CDR3 sequences, about 14% seen once. Material: blood. The source of these receptors is a woman aged 18-29 years with Graves' hyperthyroidism.

This clonotype was observed many times. V is TRBV20-1 and J is TRBJ2-2; D is unclear. V dropped 0 bases and J dropped 9 bases, with 11 bases sitting between them. The CDR3 has 13 amino acids. The germline V gene encodes CDR1 DFQATT and CDR2 SNEGSKA (reference sequence). The chain's CDR3 is CSARDGPLRELFF. The CDR3 DNA sequence: TGCAGTGCTAGAGATGGACCCCTAAGGGAGCTGTTTTTT.

This clonotype was observed at least ten times. The rearrangement uses TRBV7-8 and TRBJ1-5; no reliable D call. The CDR3 runs to 15 residues. The germline V gene encodes CDR1 SGHVS and CDR2 FQNEAQ. With 5 bases removed from V and 5 bases from J, the gap between germline ends came to 16 bases. CDR3 DNA: TGTGCCAGCAGCCGATGGTCGGTGGTGGATCAGCCCCAGCATTTT. Amino acids: CASSRWSVVDQPQHF.

The chain employs TRBV30 and TRBJ2-2; D ambiguous. This CDR3 region has 14 residues. Germline loops: CDR1 GTSNPN, CDR2 SVGIG (reference sequence). Trimming removed 2 bases from V and 2 bases from J, with 9 bases in between. CDR3 sequence (DNA): TGTGCCTGGAGTTCCCAGACTAACACCGGGGAGCTGTTTTTT. Translated, it gives CAWSSQTNTGELFF.

The sample holds a few counts of this clonotype. The chain links TRBV20-1 to TRBJ2-5; D unclear. The CDR3 length is 14 residues. From germline, CDR1 is DFQATT and CDR2 SNEGSKA (reference sequence). V lost 3 bases and J lost 5, with 16 bases in between. CDR3 amino acids: CSARLAQLRETQYF. CDR3 DNA sequence: TGCAGTGCTAGGCTCGCGCAATTACGGGAGACCCAGTACTTC.

This clonotype was seen many times. The chain combines TRBV20-1 with TRBJ2-3, with 8 bases lining up with TRBD2. The CDR3 is made up of 13 amino acids. Trimming took 7 bases from V and 5 from J; bases not matched to a gene: 8. The V gene's germline CDR1 is DFQATT and CDR2 SNEGSKA (reference sequence). The CDR3 is CSGVAGREDTQYF. CDR3 coding DNA: TGCAGTGGTGTAGCGGGGAGGGAAGATACGCAGTATTTT.

This clonotype was seen repeatedly, ten times or more. The V and J genes are TRBV3-1 and TRBJ1-1; D call uncertain. Trimming pared 4 bases from V and 1 base from J, leaving 13 bases between. This CDR3 comprises 15 residues. Germline CDR1 is LGHDT and CDR2 is YNNKEL (reference sequence). The CDR3 loop is CASSPLLGWNTEAFF. The CDR3 coding sequence is TGTGCCAGCAGCCCATTATTAGGCTGGAACACTGAAGCTTTCTTT. The variable domain in full, completed from reference TRBV3-1 and TRBJ1-1, reads DTAVSQTPKYLVTQMGNDKSIKCEQNLGHDTMYWYKQDSKKFLKIMFSYNNKELIINETVPNRFSPKSPDKAHLNLHINSLELGDSAVYFCASSPLLGWNTEAFFGQGTRLTVV.

This clonotype was counted at least ten times. The chain employs TRBV30 and TRBJ2-1, with a weak D call TRBD1 (6 bases). CDR1 is GTSNPN and CDR2 is SVGIG in the germline V gene (reference sequence). This CDR3 contains 13 residues. Deletions cut 2 bases from V and 6 bases from J, with 11 bases between. The CDR3 DNA follows: TGTGCCTGGAGTCCAACAGGGTTCAATGAGCAGTTCTTC. This codes for CAWSPTGFNEQFF.

As to this clonotype: This may be a read error, as it is one base from a much larger clone. The rearrangement links TRBV7-2 to TRBJ2-7; the D gene is possibly TRBD1 (5 bases). This CDR3 is built from 15 residues. Trimming stripped 1 base from V and 3 bases from J, with 13 bases between. Germline V CDR1 and CDR2: SGHTA, FQGNSA. CDR3 loop: CASSLGPTQGYEQYF. In DNA, the CDR3 is TGTGCCAGCAGCTTAGGGCCTACCCAGGGCTACGAGCAGTACTTC.

Ten or more counts support this clonotype. CDR3 protein: CASSQARGFNEKLFF. In nucleotides, the CDR3 is TGTGCCAGCAGCCAAGCGCGAGGCTTTAATGAAAAACTGTTTTTT. This chain connects TRBV3-1 to TRBJ1-4, with D unclear. The CDR3 covers 15 residues. The V end lost 1 base, the J end lost 4 bases, and 10 bases lay between the germline ends. Germline V gene lookup returns CDR1 LGHDT and CDR2 YNNKEL (reference sequence).

This clonotype has ten or more counts. V is TRBV6-2 or TRBV6-3 and J is TRBJ1-2; 8 bases map to TRBD1. Trimming took 4 bases from V and 5 from J; bases not matched to a gene: 15. The CDR3 is 17 amino acids. Germline lookup yields CDR1 MNHEY and CDR2 SVGEGT. CDR3 sequence (DNA): TGTGCCAGCAGTTCCGCCGGGACAGGTCCCCGGGGATATGGCTACACCTTC. Protein sequence: CASSSAGTGPRGYGYTF.

There are many counts of this clonotype. The chain recombines TRBV7-9 with TRBJ2-3, with D perhaps TRBD2 (6 bases). V was clipped by 5 bases and J by 7 bases, with 19 bases between them. The CDR3 runs to 15 residues. Per the germline V gene, CDR1 is SEHNR and CDR2 is FQNEAQ (reference sequence). In DNA form, the CDR3 reads TGTGCCAGCAGCCCCTCGGGGCGGGGCGCTTATACGCAGTATTTT. Its translation is CASSPSGRGAYTQYF.